What follows are 25 T cell receptor beta chains derived from one specimen sequenced in a study of T cells after yellow fever vaccination. TCRdb redid the calling of the 5' RACE reads with MiXCR, one entry per CDR3 protein. Of about 340,000 distinct CDR3 sequences listed, about 4% are singletons. The sequenced sample was PBMCs, obtained 5 days after the yellow fever booster vaccination. The receptor source for this set is a man between 18 and 35 years old who received the YFV17D yellow fever vaccine.

This clonotype appeared many times. The chain combines TRBV15 with TRBJ2-5, with 9 bases identical to TRBD1. CDR1 is LNHNV, CDR2 YYDKDF, per germline (reference sequence). CDR3 size: 16 residues. With 0 bases clipped from V and 9 bases from J, the junction kept 11 bases outside the gene matches. The CDR3 DNA is TGTGCCACCAGCAGAGATAAAGGGACAGGGTTTTTTTCCCAGTACTTC. Translating it yields CATSRDKGTGFFSQYF.

Many counts were recorded for this clonotype. V is TRBV4-3 and J is TRBJ1-2; 10 bases align to TRBD1. Germline trimming cut 0 bases from V and 6 bases from J; bases unmatched to any gene: 13. The CDR3 is 18 residues long. Germline V gene data show CDR1 as LGHNA and CDR2 as YSLEER. This chain's CDR3 is CASSQEEVWRQGAHGYTF. The DNA for the CDR3 is TGCGCCAGCAGCCAAGAAGAGGTCTGGAGACAGGGGGCCCATGGCTACACCTTC.

This clonotype came up a few times. The V gene is TRBV12-3 or TRBV12-4, the J gene TRBJ1-2, with 12 bases that match TRBD1. With V trimmed by 6 bases and J by 12 bases, 8 bases remained unmatched. The CDR3 loop spans 13 amino acids. CDR3 amino acids: CASSPGTGGNDTF. CDR3 in DNA: TGTGCCAGCAGCCCCGGGACAGGGGGCAACGACACCTTC.

This clonotype has at least ten counts. The rearrangement links TRBV5-1 to TRBJ2-7; TRBD2 is a possible D gene (6 bases). Germline assignment: CDR1 SGHRS and CDR2 YFSETQ. V was cut by 4 bases and J by 2 bases, with 16 bases left in between. This CDR3 has 15 residues. CDR3 bases: TGCGCCAGCAGCCAGGGACTGAGTGGGGCCTACGAGCAGTACGTC. This encodes CASSQGLSGAYEQYV.

The chain links TRBV30 to TRBJ2-7; tentative D call: TRBD1 (6 bases). The ends were cut back, 8 bases at V and 2 bases at J, with 10 bases in the middle. Germline V CDR1 and CDR2: GTSNPN, SVGIG (reference sequence). The CDR3 totals 11 residues. The CDR3 here is CALDRTYEQYF. The CDR3 DNA is TGTGCCCTAGACAGGACCTACGAGCAGTACTTC.

This clonotype was counted only a few times. The J gene is TRBJ1-2, the V gene TRBV3-1; D perhaps matches TRBD1 (6 bases). Germline CDR1 and CDR2: LGHDT and YNNKEL (reference sequence). This CDR3 has 15 residues. V was shortened by 3 bases and J by 7 bases, with 18 bases between the two germline ends. The chain's CDR3 is CASSHIPDSASGYTF. As DNA, the CDR3 is TGTGCCAGCAGCCACATACCGGACAGCGCTAGTGGCTACACCTTC.

This clonotype has more than one count but fewer than ten. The V gene is TRBV4-1, the J gene TRBJ2-7; 7 bases are shared with TRBD2. This CDR3 contains 15 residues. After removal of 3 bases from V and 0 bases from J, the junction contained 5 bases not matched to a gene. Germline CDR1 and CDR2: MGHRA and YSYEKL. The CDR3: CASSQSGVISYEQYF. As DNA, the CDR3 is TGCGCCAGCAGCCAGAGCGGGGTCATCTCCTACGAGCAGTACTTC.

The table lists this clonotype with a few counts. V gene TRBV28 combines with J gene TRBJ1-2, with D possibly being TRBD1 (6 bases). The germline CDR1 and CDR2 sequences are MDHEN and SYDVKM. CDR3 length: 13 residues. The ends were cut back, 8 bases at V and 5 bases at J, with 15 bases in the middle. The DNA for the CDR3 is TGTGCCAGCGCTGGACAAGGGGGATATGGCTACACCTTC. This sequence encodes CASAGQGGYGYTF.

In its sample, this clonotype was seen a few times. The rearrangement links TRBV4-1 to TRBJ2-7, with D tentatively TRBD1 (6 bases). Germline loops: CDR1 MGHRA, CDR2 YSYEKL. Deletions cut 4 bases from V and 3 bases from J, with 13 bases between. The CDR3 is 14 amino acids. CDR3 nucleotides: TGCGCCAGCAGCCGGACAGTGCAGGGCTACGAGCAGTACGTC. Its translation is CASSRTVQGYEQYV.

In its sample, this clonotype was seen many times. This chain joins TRBV11-2 and TRBJ1-6; 9 bases align to TRBD1. Germline V lookup: CDR1 SGHAT, CDR2 FQNNGV. Trimming at V came to 6 bases and at J to 8 bases, leaving 8 bases not matched to a gene. CDR3 length: 15 amino acids. The CDR3 nucleotides are TGTGCCAGCAGTCCACGGACAGGGGCGGATTCACCCCTCCACTTT. Its translation is CASSPRTGADSPLHF. Full variable domain (rest looked up from reference TRBV11-2 and TRBJ1-6): EAGVAQSPRYKIIEKRQSVAFWCNPISGHATLYWYQQILGQGPKLLIQFQNNGVVDDSQLPKDRFSAERLKGVDSTLKIQPAKLEDSAVYLCASSPRTGADSPLHFGNGTRLTVT.

As DNA, the CDR3 is TGTGCCAGCAGAAAGCGGGCGACTCCCTATGGCTACACCTTC. Encoded protein: CASRKRATPYGYTF. The chain links TRBV12-3 or TRBV12-4 to TRBJ1-2; D gene ambiguous. This CDR3 is 14 amino acids long. V lost 6 bases, J lost 4 bases, and 15 bases lay in between.

Ten or more counts support this clonotype. The CDR3 protein is CASSQRLAGAPTNTGELFF. DNA for the CDR3: TGCGCCAGCAGCCAACGACTAGCGGGGGCACCAACGAACACCGGGGAGCTGTTTTTT. This chain joins TRBV4-1 and TRBJ2-2; TRBD2 matches at 12 bases. Germline values: CDR1 MGHRA, CDR2 YSYEKL. Losses at the gene ends were 2 bases for V and 0 bases for J; bases not matched to a gene: 7. This CDR3 is built from 19 residues.

This clonotype was detected a few times. V and J are TRBV5-6 and TRBJ1-2; D perhaps matches TRBD1 (5 bases). CDR3 length: 13 amino acids. V lost 6 bases, J lost 2 bases, and 11 bases lay in between. Germline CDR1 SGHDT, CDR2 YYEEEE. Written as DNA, the CDR3 is TGTGCCAGCATGGGGACGGAAAACTATGGCTACACCTTC. Translated: CASMGTENYGYTF.

This clonotype has more than one count but fewer than ten. The J gene is TRBJ1-2, the V gene TRBV6-5; 8 bases agree with TRBD1. From germline, CDR1 is MNHEY and CDR2 SVGAGI. Trimming cost V 6 bases and J 7 bases; bases outside gene matches: 10. This CDR3 is built from 14 residues. CDR3 in amino acids: CASSRTGWSGGYTF. The CDR3 region has the DNA TGTGCCAGCAGCAGGACAGGGTGGAGTGGTGGCTACACCTTC.

The V and J genes are TRBV5-6 and TRBJ2-3; 10 bases match TRBD2. This CDR3 contains 14 residues. Germline trimming cut 3 bases from V and 6 bases from J; bases unmatched to any gene: 4. Germline CDR1 and CDR2: SGHDT and YYEEEE. Here the CDR3 DNA reads TGTGCCAGCAGCTCGGGACTAGCGTTGGATACGCAGTATTTT. Its protein product is CASSSGLALDTQYF.

This clonotype was observed a handful of times. V usage is TRBV12-3 or TRBV12-4 and J usage is TRBJ2-5; no clear D gene. The CDR3 runs 15 residues. The V end lost 6 bases, the J end lost 6 bases, and 20 bases lay between the germline ends. CDR3 DNA sequence: TGTGCCAGCAGCTTAAGGTCTCTCACTGGAAAGACCCAGTACTTC. It yields the protein CASSLRSLTGKTQYF.

This clonotype has only a few counts. This chain uses TRBV20-1 with TRBJ2-1, with TRBD1 identical over 7 bases. There are 14 residues in the CDR3. Germline V gene sequence: CDR1 DFQATT, CDR2 SNEGSKA (reference sequence). Trimming cost V 7 bases and J 3 bases; bases outside gene matches: 9. The CDR3 nucleotides read TGCAGTGTAGTCACAGGGGCCTACTACAATGAGCAGTTCTTC. Its translation: CSVVTGAYYNEQFF.

This clonotype was counted ten times or more. The V and J genes are TRBV10-3 and TRBJ1-4, with D tentatively TRBD1 (5 bases). Germline values: CDR1 ENHRY, CDR2 SYGVKD. V lost 2 bases and J lost 8, with 12 bases in between. The CDR3 has 14 residues. Here the CDR3 reads CAISEQFWGEKLFF. The CDR3 DNA sequence: TGTGCCATCAGTGAGCAGTTTTGGGGGGAAAAACTGTTTTTT.

The chain joins TRBV28 to TRBJ2-5; D gene ambiguous. With 1 base removed from V and 3 bases from J, the gap between germline ends came to 15 bases. The CDR3 has 16 amino acids. Germline V gene data show CDR1 as MDHEN and CDR2 as SYDVKM. In DNA, the CDR3 is TGTGCCAGCAGTTTATATAACCCTAGGGCCAAAGAGACCCAGTACTTC. Its translation: CASSLYNPRAKETQYF.

Ten or more counts support this clonotype. The chain joins TRBV6-6 to TRBJ2-1; unclear D gene. This CDR3 spans 15 amino acids. Germline V gene data show CDR1 as MNHNY and CDR2 as SVGAGI (reference sequence). V lost 3 bases to trimming and J lost 0 bases, with 9 bases between them. CDR3 DNA sequence: TGTGCCAGCAGTTATTCCCCATCCTCCTACAATGAGCAGTTCTTC. Protein sequence: CASSYSPSSYNEQFF.

This clonotype came up many times. DNA for the CDR3: TGTGCCAGCAGCTTTAGGGGCATTCAGTACTTC. Translation: CASSFRGIQYF. The genes are TRBV5-4 and TRBJ2-4, with D tentatively TRBD1 (5 bases). This CDR3 is built from 11 residues. Germline CDR1 reads SGHNT; CDR2 reads YYREEE (reference sequence). V was clipped by 2 bases and J by 9 bases, with 6 bases between them.

This clonotype was picked up a small number of times. This CDR3 reads CASSLRGGGFQETQYF. CDR3 coding DNA: TGTGCCAGCAGCTTACGTGGCGGGGGGTTCCAAGAGACCCAGTACTTC. This chain links TRBV7-8 with TRBJ2-5, with 8 bases that match TRBD2. The CDR3 extends over 16 amino acids. Germline trimming cut 2 bases from V and 1 base from J; bases unmatched to any gene: 6. In germline, CDR1 is SGHVS, CDR2 FQNEAQ.

This sequence joins TRBV24-1 and TRBJ1-6; possible D gene TRBD1, 5 bases. Germline lookup yields CDR1 KGHDR and CDR2 SFDVKD. The CDR3 is 14 residues long. The ends were cut back, 7 bases at V and 10 bases at J, with 16 bases in the middle. The CDR3 loop reads CATSRGDGDSPLHF. The CDR3 bases are TGTGCCACCAGCCGGGGGGACGGCGACTCACCCCTCCACTTT.

This chain uses TRBV18 with TRBJ2-6, with D hard to call. Trimming stripped 3 bases from V and 4 bases from J, with 22 bases between. The CDR3 covers 19 residues. Germline values: CDR1 KGHSH, CDR2 LQKENI. The CDR3, as DNA: TGTGCCAGCTCACCTTCGCCCCCAGGCCTAGTGGGGGGGGCCAACGTCCTGACTTTC. It translates to CASSPSPPGLVGGANVLTF.

This clonotype appeared a few times. CDR3 sequence: CASGYSDRTGELFF. DNA of the CDR3: TGTGCCAGCGGCTACTCCGACAGAACCGGGGAGCTGTTTTTT. V usage is TRBV27 and J usage is TRBJ2-2, with a tentative D call TRBD1 (5 bases). Germline V gives CDR1 MNHEY, CDR2 SMNVEV (reference sequence). V was trimmed by 8 bases and J by 5 bases, leaving 15 bases between them. The CDR3 consists of 14 residues.